This TCR beta chain was found in a study of blood T cell repertoires in COVID-19. Background on the study: The study drew acute and convalescent COVID-19 samples from the United States, Italy and Spain. PBMCs, B-cell-depleted T cells, or T cells provided the cDNA or gDNA that made up the material.

Germline V gene data show CDR1 as SEHNR and CDR2 as FQNEAQ (reference sequence). Trimming removed 5 bases from V and 4 bases from J; junction bases left unmatched: 3. This CDR3 is 15 amino acids long. The protocol was immunoSEQ multiplex PCR, while the TCRdb copy is restricted to in-frame clones and leaves out a portion. Of 15,000 to 20,000 clones listed, roughly 88% are singletons. The rearrangement uses TRBV7-9 and TRBJ2-1; 12 nucleotides match TRBD2. The specimen was peripheral blood. The receptor comes from a human donor in a cohort sampled during active COVID-19. The CDR3 loop reads CASSLGTSGYNEQFF. CDR3 DNA: TGTGCCAGCAGCCTTGGGACTAGCGGGTACAATGAGCAGTTCTTC.